This T cell receptor (beta chain) emerged from a study of tumor and adjacent non-tumor tissue in lung cancer. Study-wide background: On average, productive TCRbeta reads reached about 4.2 million per sample. Findings of the study overall: Shorter survival was associated with higher TCR diversity in tumors. Significantly higher TCR diversity was found in tumor than normal lung. Tumor repertoires had a smaller top 100 clone share than normal lung.

RNA was extracted from bulk tissue without any cell sorting. Turning to this clonotype: The antigen is not known. A read error may account for a junction end that differs from germline.

TCRbeta libraries were built with three rounds of nested PCR, modified from ARM-PCR. Each CDR3 protein is one row after TCRdb ran MiXCR on the multiplex PCR reads. The sample gives some 90,000 distinct CDR3 sequences, about three fifths of which show up once; 15% is in the top ten. Germline assignment: CDR1 LGHNA and CDR2 YNFKEQ. CDR3 length equals 13 residues. The origin of this receptor is a man aged 65 to 85 with non-small cell lung cancer. Sequencing input: lung tumor tissue. The rearrangement uses TRBV4-2 and TRBJ2-5, with D possibly TRBD2 on 7 matching bases. The CDR3, as DNA: TGTGCCATTAGCCTCGGGGGGCGAGAGACGCAGTACTTC. Its protein product is CAISLGGRETQYF.